This T cell receptor beta chain is from a study of shared clonotypes between healthy human individuals. As for the study in general: Three plates were used per donor for CD4 naive, three for CD4 memory, two for CD8 naive and one for CD8 memory. Study-level results: Clonotype sharing across donors was expected to vary with sequencing depth.

Germline V gives CDR1 SGHNT, CDR2 YYREEE (reference sequence). With V trimmed by 4 bases and J by 5 bases, 9 bases remained unmatched. The CDR3 is 16 amino acids. With regard to this clone: Its antigen is not known.

The authors divided CD4+ cells into CD45RA+ naive and CD45RA-negative memory subsets. The assay was immunoSEQ multiplex PCR, and TCRdb's table has in-frame clones only and misses some. There are roughly 2.6 million clones in the sample; roughly nine tenths occur only once, and over 0.12% lies in the top ten. The genes are TRBV5-4 and TRBJ2-5; 12 bases agree with TRBD1. This receptor was identified in a man younger than 30 in good health. The specimen sequenced was naive CD4+ T cells sorted from blood. Subset of the sample: CD45RA+ positively selected. CDR3 sequence reads: CASSKSGTGGSETQYF. For the CDR3, the DNA is TGTGCCAGCAGCAAGTCCGGGACAGGGGGCTCGGAGACCCAGTACTTC.